What follows are 9 T cell receptor beta chains derived from one specimen sequenced in a study of cytomegalovirus exposure and HLA in healthy donors. The PCR used 60 Vbeta and 13 Jbeta primers. Clones were sequenced by immunoSEQ multiplex PCR, and TCRdb holds only the in-frame ones, with some missing. The sample has 75,000 to 90,000 clones, under 80% seen once. The sample comprised PBMCs. The source of these receptors is a man in his sixties in good health and CMV-seronegative.

The chain carries TRBV7-6 and TRBJ1-2, with TRBD1 identical over 10 bases. This CDR3 comprises 14 residues. Germline V gives CDR1 SGHVS, CDR2 FNYEAQ. V shed 1 base and J 7 bases; nucleotides not matched to a gene: 3. The CDR3 is CASSLGTGGGGYTF. The CDR3 nucleotides read TGTGCCAGCAGCTTAGGGACAGGGGGTGGTGGCTACACCTTC.

This sequence joins TRBV6-1 and TRBJ1-5; D remains ambiguous. This CDR3 contains 14 residues. Trimming shortened V by 7 bases and J by 2 bases, and 12 bases separated the two germline ends. Germline loops: CDR1 MNHNS, CDR2 SASEGT. In DNA form, the CDR3 reads TGTGCCAGCACCCCAGCCGGAGGCAATCAGCCCCAGCATTTT. Protein: CASTPAGGNQPQHF.

The V call is TRBV23-1, the J call TRBJ2-5; 9 bases fit TRBD1. TRBV23-1 is an open reading frame whose function is uncertain. The CDR3 is 16 amino acids. V trimming: 1 base; J trimming: 5 bases; junction bases outside the gene matches: 8. CDR3 DNA sequence: TGCGCCAGCAGTCAATTTTTCGGGACAGGGTTTGAGACCCAGTACTTC. Translating it yields CASSQFFGTGFETQYF.

The chain recombines TRBV2 with TRBJ2-3; 11 nucleotides align to TRBD2. The CDR3 runs 16 residues. Losses at the gene ends were 6 bases for V and 1 base for J; bases not matched to a gene: 6. In germline, CDR1 is SNHLY, CDR2 FYNNEI. The CDR3 nucleotides read TGTGCCAGCAGGGGGGCTAGCGGGGGGCGCACAGATACGCAGTATTTT. The encoded protein is CASRGASGGRTDTQYF.

This chain joins TRBV7-9 and TRBJ2-1; 12 bases fit TRBD2. With 5 bases clipped from V and 6 bases from J, the junction kept 14 bases outside the gene matches. The CDR3 is 18 residues long. Germline V gives CDR1 SEHNR, CDR2 FQNEAQ (reference sequence). The CDR3: CASSGLRGASGGGNEQFF. DNA for the CDR3: TGTGCCAGCAGCGGGCTTCGAGGGGCTAGCGGGGGGGGCAATGAGCAGTTCTTC.

The CDR3 spells CASSQFRGPTGELFF. The CDR3 DNA is TGTGCCAGCAGCCAATTCAGGGGTCCAACCGGGGAGCTGTTTTTT. This sequence joins TRBV14 and TRBJ2-2, with D possibly TRBD1 on 6 matching bases. This CDR3 spans 15 amino acids. Germline V gene data show CDR1 as SGHDN and CDR2 as FVKESK. V shed 2 bases and J shed 5 bases, with 12 bases lying between them.

V and J are TRBV29-1 and TRBJ1-4, with a weak D call TRBD1 (6 bases). Trimming took off 6 bases at V and 8 bases at J, with 19 bases between the two ends. The CDR3 length is 14 residues. From germline, CDR1 is SQVTM and CDR2 ANQGSEA. CDR3 in amino acids: CSVRFHRADEKLFF. In DNA form, the CDR3 reads TGCAGCGTCCGCTTTCACAGGGCTGACGAAAAACTGTTTTTT. Together with reference TRBV29-1 and TRBJ1-4, the CDR3 gives the full variable domain: SAVISQKPSRDICQRGTSLTIQCQVDSQVTMMFWYRQQPGQSLTLIATANQGSEATYESGFVIDKFPISRPNLTFSTLTVSNMSPEDSSIYLCSVRFHRADEKLFFGSGTQLSVL.

The chain combines TRBV10-2 with TRBJ1-5; perhaps TRBD1 as D (5 bases). This CDR3 has 15 residues. CDR1 and CDR2 (germline): WSHSY, SAAADI. V lost 3 bases and J lost 7, with 16 bases in between. CDR3 sequence: CASSEVVGVRQPQHF. CDR3 sequence (DNA): TGCGCCAGCAGTGAAGTCGTAGGGGTCCGGCAGCCCCAGCATTTT.

The chain combines TRBV5-1 with TRBJ2-5, with 7 bases fitting TRBD2. V lost 2 bases and J lost 5; bases outside the gene matches: 9. The CDR3 extends over 15 amino acids. CDR1 SGHRS and CDR2 YFSETQ come from the germline V gene. The CDR3 sequence: CASSLGNGGTETQYF. DNA of the CDR3: TGCGCCAGCAGCTTAGGGAACGGGGGGACGGAGACCCAGTACTTC. The full variable domain, rest sourced from reference TRBV5-1 and TRBJ2-5, is KAGVTQTPRYLIKTRGQQVTLSCSPISGHRSVSWYQQTPGQGLQFLFEYFSETQRNKGNFPGRFSGRQFSNSRSEMNVSTLELGDSALYLCASSLGNGGTETQYFGPGTRLLVL.